The sequence of this TCR beta chain was determined in a study of technical replicates of blood from a few donors. Using immunoSEQ multiplex PCR, the repertoire was profiled, and TCRdb retains in-frame clones only, with some absent. The table lists about 100,000 clones, about 95% of them singletons. The TCR was taken from a human donor in good health. What was sequenced was T cells isolated from PBMCs.

CDR3: CASSYVGGPYEQYF. CDR3 DNA sequence: TGTGCCAGCAGTTACGTAGGGGGCCCCTACGAGCAGTACTTC. V and J are TRBV6-6 and TRBJ2-7; TRBD1 agrees at 7 bases. The CDR3 spans 14 residues. The V gene end was trimmed by 2 bases and the J gene end by 2 bases; junction bases not matched to a gene: 3. CDR1 and CDR2 (germline): MNHNY, SVGAGI (reference sequence).